This passage covers 3 T cell receptor beta chains from one sample sequenced in a study of blood T cell repertoires in COVID-19. Sequenced by immunoSEQ multiplex PCR; TCRdb stores in-frame clones only, minus some. The table lists hundreds of thousands of clones, around 89% of them singletons, with approximately 1.5% in the top ten. The sample was PBMCs or T cells enriched from blood (not recorded which). These receptors came from a woman under 30 with acute COVID-19.

The chain couples TRBV7-9 to TRBJ2-7; D might be TRBD1 (6 bases). CDR3 length equals 15 residues. CDR1 and CDR2 from the germline V gene are SEHNR and FQNEAQ (reference sequence). V gave up 3 bases and J gave up 0 bases, with 12 bases separating them. The chain's CDR3 is CASSFGDIPSYEQYF. The DNA for the CDR3 is TGTGCCAGCAGCTTCGGGGACATCCCCTCCTACGAGCAGTACTTC.

The V gene is TRBV10-1, the J gene TRBJ2-5, with 8 nucleotides matching TRBD1. CDR1 is WNHNN, CDR2 SYGVQD, per germline (reference sequence). J was trimmed by 1 base and V by 5 bases; bases with no gene match: 9. CDR3 length equals 16 residues. This chain's CDR3 is CASSPGQGGIQETQYF. Written as DNA, the CDR3 is TGCGCCAGCAGTCCCGGACAGGGTGGGATCCAAGAGACCCAGTACTTC.

The genes are TRBV4-1 and TRBJ2-1, with 8 nucleotides matching TRBD2. The CDR3 sequence is 17 residues long. After removal of 4 bases from V and 5 bases from J, the junction contained 13 bases not matched to a gene. Per the germline V gene, CDR1 is MGHRA and CDR2 is YSYEKL. CDR3 sequence reads: CASSLATSGKTNNEQFF. The CDR3 nucleotides are TGCGCCAGCAGCCTCGCCACTAGCGGAAAGACGAACAATGAGCAGTTCTTC.